A selection of T cell receptor beta chains follows, all from one sample in a study of cytomegalovirus exposure and HLA in healthy donors. Assay used: immunoSEQ multiplex PCR; TCRdb lists only in-frame clones, some missing. The sample records 100,000 to 150,000 clones, nearly 90% being singletons. Source material: PBMCs. The source of these receptors is a woman younger than 30 in good health and CMV-seronegative. The CDR3 runs from the conserved cysteine through the conserved F or W. The order of the fields is J gene, D gene, V gene, clone size, CDR3 DNA, CDR3 protein. The D gene is left open where the match is weak. Not all rows give a size; the values are once, few, many and, for expanded clones, a class.

>TRBJ2-3|-|TRBV9|-
TGTGCCAGCAGCGTAGGAAACTCCCCCGGCACAGATACGCAGTATTTT
CASSVGNSPGTDTQYF
>TRBJ2-7|-|TRBV6-5|-
TGTGCCAGCAGCCGCCTGGGGGCCACCTACGAGCAGTACTTC
CASSRLGATYEQYF
>TRBJ2-1|-|TRBV4-1|-
TGCGCCAGCAGCCAAGCCGATCAGGGGACATCAGAGTTCTTC
CASSQADQGTSEFF
>TRBJ1-5|-|TRBV27|-
TGTGCCAGCAGCCCTCTCCTCGATCAGCCCCAGCATTTT
CASSPLLDQPQHF
>TRBJ2-5|TRBD2|TRBV13|-
TGTGCCAGCAGTCTGGGCACGGGGGGGCTCGAGACCCAGTACTTC
CASSLGTGGLETQYF
>TRBJ2-1|TRBD1|TRBV5-4|-
TGTGCCAGCAGCTCTCCCGGGACAGGACGTGAGCAGTTCTTC
CASSSPGTGREQFF
>TRBJ2-2|-|TRBV6-4|-
TGTGCCAGCAGCGCAGCGAACACCGGGGAGCTGTTTTTT
CASSAANTGELFF
>TRBJ2-1|-|TRBV27|-
TGTGCCAGCAGTTTATCGGGGCGGAGCGGGTACAATGAGCAGTTCTTC
CASSLSGRSGYNEQFF
>TRBJ2-3|-|TRBV6-4|few
TGTGCCAGCAGTGACGGTCAGAGCACAGATACGCAGTATTTT
CASSDGQSTDTQYF
>TRBJ2-2|-|TRBV5-1|-
TGCGCCAGCAGCTTTAGTCTTCCGAACACCGGGGAGCTGTTTTTT
CASSFSLPNTGELFF
>TRBJ2-7|TRBD2|TRBV18|-
TGTGCCAGCTCACCGGAAGGGACTAGCGGGGGGCCAGAACAGTACTTC
CASSPEGTSGGPEQYF
>TRBJ1-1|-|TRBV7-9|-
TGTGCCAGCAGCCTCGGACTAGGAACTGAAGCTTTCTTT
CASSLGLGTEAFF
>TRBJ1-5|-|TRBV11-2|-
TGTGCCAGCAGCTTAGATCGGGGGAAGCCCCAGCATTTT
CASSLDRGKPQHF
>TRBJ2-3|-|TRBV5-1|-
TGCGCCAGCACCGTCTCAGGGACAGATACGCAGTATTTT
CASTVSGTDTQYF
>TRBJ2-5|TRBD2|TRBV5-1|-
TGCGCCAGCAGCTTGGCAAGGCTAGCGGGGGAAGAGACCCAGTACTTC
CASSLARLAGEETQYF
>TRBJ1-2|-|TRBV5-1|-
TGCGCCAGCAGCTTGGGGCAGAACTATGGCTACACCTTC
CASSLGQNYGYTF
>TRBJ2-7|TRBD2|TRBV5-4|-
TGTGCCAGCAGCTTCGGCGGGGGAAGCTCCTACGAGCAGTACTTC
CASSFGGGSSYEQYF
>TRBJ2-7|TRBD1|TRBV5-4|-
TGTGCCAGCAGGGAGTCCGGGACAGGGAACGTCTACGAGCAGTACTTC
CASRESGTGNVYEQYF
>TRBJ2-1|TRBD1|TRBV2|-
TGTGCCAGCAGTGTGGACAGGGGGGACAATGAGCAGTTCTTC
CASSVDRGDNEQFF
>TRBJ2-7|-|TRBV6-5|-
TGTGCCAGCAGTTTGGGGACACCTATCGCCGAGCAGTACTTC
CASSLGTPIAEQYF
>TRBJ1-2|TRBD1|TRBV7-9|few
TGTGCCAGCGCAGGACAGGCTTATGGCTACACCTTC
CASAGQAYGYTF
>TRBJ1-5|TRBD1|TRBV6-5|-
TGTGCCAGCAGAAAAACTATAGGGGGCGGTCAGCCCCAGCATTTT
CASRKTIGGGQPQHF
>TRBJ2-3|TRBD2|TRBV13|-
TGTGCCAGCAGCTTATCAGCGGGGGCAGATACGCAGTATTTT
CASSLSAGADTQYF
>TRBJ1-2|-|TRBV19|-
TGTGCCAGTAGCGCAGGCTCCAGTCTGGACTATGGCTACACCTTC
CASSAGSSLDYGYTF
>TRBJ2-1|TRBD2|TRBV11-2|-
TGTGCCAGCAGGGGGGGGTCTGATGAGCAGTTCTTC
CASRGGSDEQFF
>TRBJ1-5|TRBD1|TRBV29-1|-
TGCCCGATCCCCGGACAGGCGAGCAATCAGCCCCAGCATTTT
CPIPGQASNQPQHF
>TRBJ1-6|-|TRBV18|few
TGTGCCAGCTCACCAAAGGGGCGTAATTCACCCCTCCACTTT
CASSPKGRNSPLHF
>TRBJ2-7|TRBD1|TRBV7-3|-
TGTGCCAGTTCACCAGGGGGATCGAGCTCCTACGAGCAGTACTTC
CASSPGGSSSYEQYF
>TRBJ1-5|TRBD1|TRBV19|once
TGTGCCACCTGGGACAGGGGGGGCAATCAGCCCCAGCATTTT
CATWDRGGNQPQHF
>TRBJ2-1|-|TRBV21-1|few
TGTGCCAGCAGCAAAGTTTTTACAGGGTACAATGAGCAGTTCTTC
CASSKVFTGYNEQFF
>TRBJ1-5|-|TRBV6-6|-
TGTGCCAGCAGTTATGATACAGGGCGAGGGCAGCCCCAGCATTTT
CASSYDTGRGQPQHF